The source of this TCR beta chain is a study of T cell responses to AZD1222 COVID-19 vaccine. Study-wide background: Whether given at about 4 or about 12 weeks, second doses were pooled. Study-level points and caveats: Only a handful of AZD1222 recipients, six or seven in all, had baseline seropositivity. Females outnumbered males among donors, who were mostly white British; clonal diversity was possibly underestimated.

As to this clone: Its antigen is unknown.

The table came from immunoSEQ multiplex PCR; TCRdb's copy has only in-frame clones and leaves some out. The table includes over 100,000 clones, 91% detected once. This CDR3 contains 12 residues. Germline V gene lookup returns CDR1 MNHEY and CDR2 SVGAGI. Sequences were derived from peripheral blood, sampled on day 0 of AZD1222 vaccination. This chain uses TRBV6-5 with TRBJ2-5, with 9 bases lining up with TRBD2. The sequence was collected from an adult in good health. The CDR3 DNA reads TGTGGTCTAGCGGGGTTGCTGGAGACCCAGTACTTC. It codes for CGLAGLLETQYF.